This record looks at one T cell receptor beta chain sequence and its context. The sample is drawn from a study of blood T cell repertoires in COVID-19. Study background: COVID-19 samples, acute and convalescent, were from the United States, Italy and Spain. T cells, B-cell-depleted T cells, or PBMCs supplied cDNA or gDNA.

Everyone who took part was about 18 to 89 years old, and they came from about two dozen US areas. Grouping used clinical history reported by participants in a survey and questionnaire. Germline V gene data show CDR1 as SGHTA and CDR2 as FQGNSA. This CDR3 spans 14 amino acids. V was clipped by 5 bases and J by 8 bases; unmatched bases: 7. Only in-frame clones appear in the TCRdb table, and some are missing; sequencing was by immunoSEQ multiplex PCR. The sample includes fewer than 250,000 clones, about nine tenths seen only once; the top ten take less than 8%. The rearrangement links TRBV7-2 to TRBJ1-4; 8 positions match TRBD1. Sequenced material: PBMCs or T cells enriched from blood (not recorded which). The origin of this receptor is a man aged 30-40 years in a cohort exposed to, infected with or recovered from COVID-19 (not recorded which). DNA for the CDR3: TGTGCCAGCAGCGGGGACAGGAAGGGAGAAAAACTGTTTTTT. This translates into CASSGDRKGEKLFF.